These 22 T cell receptor beta chains were sequenced from one sample in a study of response to subunit inactivated influenza vaccine. TCRdb analysed the RT-PCR reads with MiXCR anew, one entry per CDR3 protein. The profile shows about 700,000 distinct CDR3 sequences, roughly 14% of them singletons. Sample: PBMCs from blood, taken 14 to 15 days before vaccination. The receptors were gathered from a man aged 45-65 years who received an inactivated influenza vaccine.

This clonotype showed up just a few times. The chain links TRBV7-2 to TRBJ2-1, with TRBD2 matching 12 bases. This CDR3 has 16 residues. V lost 5 bases to trimming and J lost 7 bases; unmatched junction nucleotides: 9. CDR1 is SGHTA, CDR2 FQGNSA, per germline. CDR3 amino acids: CASSRNPSGGANEQFF. CDR3 bases: TGTGCCAGCAGCCGAAATCCTAGCGGGGGGGCAAATGAGCAGTTCTTC.

This rearrangement joins TRBV20-1 to TRBJ1-5; 7 bases align to TRBD1. The CDR3 sequence is 13 residues long. Germline loops: CDR1 DFQATT, CDR2 SNEGSKA (reference sequence). With V trimmed by 6 bases and J by 7 bases, 9 bases remained unmatched. The CDR3 spells CSASDRQGQPQHF. The CDR3 nucleotides are TGCAGTGCGTCGGACAGGCAGGGACAGCCCCAGCATTTT.

CDR3: CASSLGQGIPGELFF. CDR3 in DNA: TGTGCCAGCAGCTTGGGACAGGGAATCCCCGGGGAGCTGTTTTTT. The chain has TRBV7-6 and TRBJ2-2; 9 positions agree with TRBD1. This CDR3 is built from 15 residues. The ends lost 3 bases at V and 6 bases at J; junction bases unmatched: 5. From germline, CDR1 is SGHVS and CDR2 FNYEAQ.

The V call is TRBV5-1, the J call TRBJ2-5, with 15 positions matching TRBD2. Germline trimming cut 0 bases from V and 5 bases from J; bases unmatched to any gene: 5. CDR1 and CDR2 (germline): SGHRS, YFSETQ. The CDR3 has 17 amino acids. CDR3 residues: CASSLGTSGGAVETQYF. Written as DNA, the CDR3 is TGCGCCAGCAGCTTGGGGACTAGCGGGGGGGCCGTCGAGACCCAGTACTTC.

This sequence joins TRBV10-3 and TRBJ2-1, with 9 nucleotides matching TRBD2. Germline V gene lookup returns CDR1 ENHRY and CDR2 SYGVKD. There are 15 residues in the CDR3. V dropped 4 bases and J dropped 5; count of bases not matched to a gene: 6. In DNA, the CDR3 is TGTGCCATCAGTGGTTTAGCGGGAGCTGACAATGAGCAGTTCTTC. Translated: CAISGLAGADNEQFF.

This chain joins TRBV27 and TRBJ2-1; D is undetermined. The CDR3 is made up of 13 amino acids. Germline V gene sequence: CDR1 MNHEY, CDR2 SMNVEV (reference sequence). Trimming cost V 8 bases and J 12 bases, with 20 bases left between them. The CDR3 reads CASGLLTEPGQFF. In DNA form, the CDR3 reads TGTGCCAGCGGATTATTGACTGAACCCGGGCAGTTCTTC.

V and J are TRBV4-3 and TRBJ2-3; 8 positions agree with TRBD1. The CDR3 loop spans 17 amino acids. Germline V gene lookup returns CDR1 LGHNA and CDR2 YSLEER. Germline trimming cut 4 bases from V and 1 base from J; bases unmatched to any gene: 10. In DNA form, the CDR3 reads TGCGCCAGCAGCCGGGTGGGCCGGGACAGGCGCACAGATACGCAGTATTTT. Translating gives CASSRVGRDRRTDTQYF.

V gene TRBV20-1 combines with J gene TRBJ1-5; no clear D. In germline, CDR1 is DFQATT, CDR2 SNEGSKA (reference sequence). The CDR3 extends over 14 amino acids. V lost 0 bases and J 6 bases, leaving 12 bases between the germline ends. This chain's CDR3 is CSAREGSSSQPQHF. The CDR3 DNA follows: TGCAGTGCTAGAGAGGGATCATCGAGTCAGCCCCAGCATTTT.

V and J are TRBV7-7 and TRBJ2-1; 9 nucleotides line up with TRBD2. The CDR3 consists of 16 residues. Trimming cost V 1 base and J 1 base; bases outside gene matches: 2. Germline CDR1 SSHAT, CDR2 FNYEAQ (reference sequence). DNA for the CDR3: TGTGCCAGCAGCTTAGGACTAGCGGCATCCTACAATGAGCAGTTCTTC. It is translated as CASSLGLAASYNEQFF.

In this sample, this clonotype turned up a few times. The V and J genes are TRBV7-2 and TRBJ2-1; possible D gene TRBD2, 5 bases. The CDR3 spans 15 residues. Germline CDR1 is SGHTA and CDR2 is FQGNSA. Deletions cut 5 bases from V and 6 bases from J, with 17 bases between. The CDR3 DNA follows: TGTGCCAGCAGCCATCGGGCACCCCGGGGCAATGAGCAGTTCTTC. Translated: CASSHRAPRGNEQFF. The whole variable domain, filled in from reference TRBV7-2 and TRBJ2-1, reads GAGVSQSPSNKVTEKGKDVELRCDPISGHTALYWYRQSLGQGLEFLIYFQGNSAPDKSGLPSDRFSAERTGGSVSTLTIQRTQQEDSAVYLCASSHRAPRGNEQFFGPGTRLTVL.

The V call is TRBV2, the J call TRBJ2-2; 14 bases are shared with TRBD2. Germline loops: CDR1 SNHLY, CDR2 FYNNEI. This CDR3 spans 16 amino acids. V shed 4 bases, J shed 9 bases, and the junction held 7 bases outside the gene matches. CDR3 region: CASSGAGTSGSRELFF. CDR3 bases: TGTGCCAGCAGTGGGGCCGGGACTAGCGGGAGTCGGGAGCTGTTTTTT.

The V call is TRBV5-5, the J call TRBJ2-1; D call uncertain. Germline V CDR1 and CDR2: SGHKS, YYEKEE (reference sequence). CDR3 length: 16 amino acids. Trimming took 1 base from V and 8 from J, leaving 19 bases between them. CDR3 DNA sequence: TGTGCCAGCAGCTTGAGGTCCCGGGCCTCCGTCGATGAGCAGTTCTTC. This translates into CASSLRSRASVDEQFF.

This clonotype has a handful of counts. The chain is built from TRBV27 and TRBJ2-7; possible D gene TRBD2, 5 bases. The V end was cut by 5 bases, the J end by 3 bases, with 17 bases between. CDR3 length equals 15 residues. CDR1 and CDR2 (germline): MNHEY, SMNVEV (reference sequence). The CDR3 coding sequence is TGTGCCAGCAGTCGGCGAGGGAGCGGCGGCTACGAGCAGTACTTC. Its translation: CASSRRGSGGYEQYF.

This clonotype was detected many times. V usage is TRBV20-1 and J usage is TRBJ1-1; no clear D gene. Germline assignment: CDR1 DFQATT and CDR2 SNEGSKA (reference sequence). Trimming removed 3 bases at V and 1 base at J, with 12 bases between. This CDR3 is 14 amino acids long. The CDR3 DNA sequence: TGCAGTGCTAGGGTGGGAGGTGCGAACACTGAAGCTTTCTTT. Protein sequence: CSARVGGANTEAFF.

V and J are TRBV28 and TRBJ2-7, with a weak D call TRBD2 (5 bases). The length of the CDR3 is 15 residues. The V and J ends lost 4 bases and 2 bases respectively, with 15 bases between them. Germline V lookup: CDR1 MDHEN, CDR2 SYDVKM. The CDR3 spells CASSSPGGPTYEQYF. For the CDR3, the DNA is TGTGCCAGCAGTTCCCCTGGCGGGCCCACCTACGAGCAGTACTTC.

This clonotype was recorded at least ten times. The CDR3 DNA sequence: TGCGCCAGCAGCCGAAACCCGGGACAGAATCAGCCCCAGCATTTT. Its translation is CASSRNPGQNQPQHF. V and J are TRBV5-1 and TRBJ1-5; 7 bases align to TRBD1. Looked up from germline, CDR1 is SGHRS and CDR2 is YFSETQ. With V trimmed by 4 bases and J by 4 bases, 8 bases remained unmatched. This CDR3 has 15 amino acids. Combining the CDR3 with reference TRBV5-1 and TRBJ1-5 gives the whole variable domain KAGVTQTPRYLIKTRGQQVTLSCSPISGHRSVSWYQQTPGQGLQFLFEYFSETQRNKGNFPGRFSGRQFSNSRSEMNVSTLELGDSALYLCASSRNPGQNQPQHFGDGTRLSIL.

This chain connects TRBV2 to TRBJ2-3; D ambiguous. Germline CDR1 SNHLY, CDR2 FYNNEI. There are 12 residues in the CDR3. The germline V and J ends were trimmed by 6 bases and 5 bases, with 9 bases remaining between them. The CDR3 coding sequence is TGTGCCAGCAGGGTCCTTGGAGATACGCAGTATTTT. As protein: CASRVLGDTQYF.

This clonotype has ten or more counts. The chain uses TRBV6-2 or TRBV6-3 and TRBJ1-1; weak D call: TRBD1 (5 bases). The CDR3 runs 14 residues. Germline-derived CDR1 and CDR2 are MNHEY and SVGEGT. Trimming took off 4 bases at V and 1 base at J, with 10 bases between the two ends. The DNA for the CDR3 is TGTGCCAGCAGTTCTGCTACAGGGAACACTGAAGCTTTCTTT. This gives the protein CASSSATGNTEAFF.

This clonotype was counted once. V is TRBV4-3 and J is TRBJ2-1; 12 nucleotides line up with TRBD2. J lost 0 bases, V lost 5 bases, and 8 bases had no gene match. The germline V gene has CDR1 LGHNA and CDR2 YSLEER. There are 18 residues in the CDR3. CDR3 region: CASSYGLAGSSSYNEQFF. The CDR3 region has the DNA TGCGCCAGCAGCTACGGACTAGCGGGGAGTAGCTCCTACAATGAGCAGTTCTTC.

The gene calls are TRBV9 and TRBJ2-1, with 14 positions matching TRBD2. V shed 4 bases and J 2 bases; nucleotides not matched to a gene: 17. Germline loops: CDR1 SGDLS, CDR2 YYNGEE. The CDR3 runs 21 residues. The CDR3 sequence is CASSTPGLAGDPAATYNEQFF. The CDR3 nucleotides read TGTGCCAGCAGCACGCCGGGACTAGCGGGAGATCCCGCTGCTACCTACAATGAGCAGTTCTTC.

This chain's CDR3 is CASSQDLWGVNTGELFF. In DNA form, the CDR3 reads TGCGCCAGCAGCCAAGATCTGTGGGGGGTGAACACCGGGGAGCTGTTTTTT. The rearrangement links TRBV4-3 to TRBJ2-2; D perhaps matches TRBD2 (6 bases). V was trimmed by 0 bases and J by 1 base, leaving 12 bases between them. CDR1 LGHNA and CDR2 YSLEER come from the germline V gene. This CDR3 is 17 amino acids long.

This clonotype has just a few counts. V usage is TRBV5-1 and J usage is TRBJ2-1; unclear D gene. This CDR3 is built from 16 residues. Germline V gives CDR1 SGHRS, CDR2 YFSETQ. The V end was cut by 2 bases, the J end by 0 bases, with 12 bases between. CDR3 sequence reads: CASSLSGRSSYNEQFF. The DNA for the CDR3 is TGCGCCAGCAGCTTATCAGGCAGGAGCTCCTACAATGAGCAGTTCTTC.